This T cell receptor beta chain was identified in a study of T cells in Graves' hyperthyroidism and ophthalmopathy. General observations from the study: Blood samples included most of the expanded thyroid clonotypes exceeding 0.001.

Clinicians diagnosed patients from clinical symptoms, serum thyroxine and TRAb, thyroid ultrasound and orbital computed tomography. TCR beta CDR3 regions were amplified from RNA. First-round RT-PCR targeting the TCR CDR3 was performed with the HTBI primer set. MiXCR, run by TCRdb on the multiplex PCR reads, gives a single entry per CDR3 protein. The profile covers 300,000 to 450,000 distinct CDR3 sequences, with around 14% appearing a single time and less than 10% taken by the ten largest. In this sample, this clonotype turned up many times. Its antigen is not identified. With 5 bases removed from V and 8 bases from J, the gap between germline ends came to 7 bases. From germline, CDR1 is SEHNR and CDR2 FQNEAQ (reference sequence). The CDR3 is made up of 11 amino acids.

The material sequenced was blood. The rearrangement links TRBV7-9 to TRBJ2-1; D unresolved. This receptor was identified in a woman between 18 and 30 years old with Graves' hyperthyroidism. The CDR3 DNA follows: TGTGCCAGCAGCCCCCAGGATGAGCAGTTCTTC. It is translated as CASSPQDEQFF.